Below, 26 T cell receptor beta chains from the same sample are listed, as sequenced in a study of T cells after yellow fever vaccination. Each CDR3 protein gets one entry after TCRdb re-called the 5' RACE reads with MiXCR. Among around 300,000 distinct CDR3 sequences listed, roughly 4% were seen once. The specimen comprised PBMCs, sampled 5 days after the yellow fever booster vaccination. These receptors all stem from a man between 18 and 29 years old who received the YFV17D yellow fever vaccine.

In this sample, this clonotype turned up many times. The gene calls are TRBV7-6 and TRBJ2-5; 8 bases fit TRBD1. Germline-derived CDR1 and CDR2 are SGHVS and FNYEAQ. V was pared by 5 bases and J by 4 bases, with 6 bases of the junction left unmatched. The CDR3 loop spans 14 amino acids. The CDR3: CASSPPTGVETQYF. Written as DNA, the CDR3 is TGTGCCAGCAGCCCTCCGACAGGGGTAGAGACCCAGTACTTC.

This clonotype was counted many times. V usage is TRBV4-3 and J usage is TRBJ2-5; weak D call: TRBD1 (5 bases). V was pared by 0 bases and J by 1 base, with 12 bases between. CDR1 is LGHNA, CDR2 YSLEER, per germline. The CDR3 loop spans 16 amino acids. The CDR3 here is CASSQDVGQGQETQYF. CDR3 DNA: TGCGCCAGCAGCCAAGATGTCGGCCAGGGCCAAGAGACCCAGTACTTC.

This clonotype was seen a few times. This chain uses TRBV3-1 with TRBJ2-3; D ambiguous. The CDR3 is 15 amino acids. Trimming shortened V by 4 bases and J by 4 bases, and 15 bases separated the two germline ends. Germline V gives CDR1 LGHDT, CDR2 YNNKEL (reference sequence). In DNA, the CDR3 is TGTGCCAGCAGCCCCACTCTCAGGTTCGCAGATACGCAGTATTTT. Protein sequence: CASSPTLRFADTQYF.

This clonotype was seen more than once but under ten times. The chain couples TRBV11-2 to TRBJ2-7; 7 bases are shared with TRBD1. V was clipped by 5 bases and J by 2 bases; unmatched bases: 12. CDR3 length equals 16 residues. The germline gives CDR1 SGHAT, CDR2 FQNNGV. The CDR3 loop reads CASSARSPTGAYEQYF. CDR3 sequence (DNA): TGTGCCAGCAGCGCCCGGAGCCCCACAGGGGCCTACGAGCAGTACTTC.

This clonotype has only a few counts. V is TRBV12-3 or TRBV12-4 and J is TRBJ1-5, with 7 positions matching TRBD1. The junction had 6 bases not matched to a gene; V was cut back by 3 bases and J by 7 bases. The CDR3 runs to 14 residues. CDR3 sequence: CASSLVAGGQPQHF. In nucleotides, the CDR3 is TGTGCCAGCAGTTTGGTGGCAGGGGGACAGCCCCAGCATTTT.

In its sample, this clonotype was seen a few times. The chain has TRBV27 and TRBJ2-3, with 10 bases identical to TRBD2. The junction had 7 bases not matched to a gene; V was cut back by 5 bases and J by 2 bases. The CDR3 is 16 residues long. The V gene's germline CDR1 is MNHEY and CDR2 SMNVEV (reference sequence). CDR3 DNA: TGTGCCAGCAGTAATAGCGGGGGGATGCTCACAGATACGCAGTATTTT. It specifies CASSNSGGMLTDTQYF.

This clonotype was detected many times. This chain links TRBV7-2 with TRBJ1-5; D possibly corresponds to TRBD1 (5 bases). The germline gives CDR1 SGHTA, CDR2 FQGNSA. V gave up 3 bases and J gave up 6 bases, with 9 bases separating them. This CDR3 has 13 amino acids. CDR3 amino acids: CASSFGGIQPQHF. As DNA, the CDR3 is TGTGCCAGCAGCTTCGGGGGGATTCAGCCCCAGCATTTT.

The sample holds many counts of this clonotype. This rearrangement joins TRBV12-3 or TRBV12-4 to TRBJ1-2, with TRBD1 matching 7 bases. The length of the CDR3 is 15 residues. Trimming cost V 7 bases and J 3 bases; bases outside gene matches: 11. The CDR3 protein is CASTGGAGWDYGYTF. CDR3 DNA sequence: TGTGCCAGCACAGGGGGGGCAGGCTGGGACTATGGCTACACCTTC.

This clonotype appeared a few times. The rearrangement links TRBV5-1 to TRBJ2-1, with 7 bases that match TRBD1. V gave up 4 bases and J gave up 7 bases; unmatched junction bases: 5. Germline V CDR1 and CDR2: SGHRS, YFSETQ. This CDR3 has 13 amino acids. The CDR3 sequence is CASSRGQSNEQFF. CDR3 in DNA: TGCGCCAGCAGCCGGGGACAGTCTAATGAGCAGTTCTTC.

There are a few counts of this clonotype. This rearrangement joins TRBV30 to TRBJ1-1; D is ambiguous. The CDR3 totals 13 residues. V lost 5 bases, J lost 0 bases, and 10 bases lay in between. Germline V lookup: CDR1 GTSNPN, CDR2 SVGIG (reference sequence). This chain's CDR3 is CAWCEEMNTEAFF. The CDR3 bases are TGTGCCTGGTGCGAAGAGATGAACACTGAAGCTTTCTTT.

This clonotype appeared a few times. The chain joins TRBV7-2 to TRBJ1-1; D gene uncertain. V was trimmed by 4 bases and J by 11 bases, leaving 11 bases between them. Germline assignment: CDR1 SGHTA and CDR2 FQGNSA. This CDR3 has 11 amino acids. This chain's CDR3 is CASSSQLTAFF. The CDR3 nucleotides read TGTGCCAGCAGCTCTCAGCTAACGGCTTTCTTT.

Turning to this clonotype: Germline is not matched at one junction end, which may reflect a read error. The chain is built from TRBV4-3 and TRBJ1-1, with 8 bases lining up with TRBD1. This CDR3 is 16 amino acids long. Germline V lookup: CDR1 LGHNA, CDR2 YSLEER. The CDR3 bases are TGCGCCAGCAGTCAAGACCCTACAGGGGGTAACACTGAAGCTTTCTTT. The encoded protein is CASSQDPTGGNTEAFF.

The gene calls are TRBV7-2 and TRBJ1-1, with D maybe TRBD1 (6 bases). V shed 5 bases and J shed 4 bases, with 20 bases lying between them. Germline loops: CDR1 SGHTA, CDR2 FQGNSA. The CDR3 has 16 residues. CDR3 DNA: TGTGCCAGCAGCCCCCTGACGGGGGGCGGCGGCACTGAAGCTTTCTTT. It yields the protein CASSPLTGGGGTEAFF.

V usage is TRBV6-1 and J usage is TRBJ1-4, with D uncertain. CDR1 is MNHNS and CDR2 is SASEGT in the germline V gene. The CDR3 is 14 amino acids. Trimming pared 7 bases from V and 3 bases from J, leaving 12 bases between. Written as DNA, the CDR3 is TGTGCCAGCAAGCTCGGGGATTCTAATGAAAAACTGTTTTTT. This translates into CASKLGDSNEKLFF.

The chain couples TRBV7-2 to TRBJ2-7; 15 bases fit TRBD2. V dropped 5 bases and J dropped 6; count of bases not matched to a gene: 11. The CDR3 extends over 17 amino acids. Germline V gene sequence: CDR1 SGHTA, CDR2 FQGNSA. The DNA of the CDR3 is TGTGCCAGCAGCCTAAGCACCTGGACTAGCGGGGGGGCCGAGCAGTACTTC. Translated: CASSLSTWTSGGAEQYF.

J is TRBJ1-5 and V is TRBV9; D is undetermined. V gave up 4 bases and J gave up 9 bases, with 14 bases separating them. The CDR3 extends over 13 amino acids. Looked up from germline, CDR1 is SGDLS and CDR2 is YYNGEE. The chain's CDR3 is CASSPRPGWPQHF. The CDR3 nucleotides are TGTGCCAGCAGCCCTAGACCTGGCTGGCCCCAGCATTTT.

This clonotype occurred a few times. This rearrangement joins TRBV6-5 to TRBJ1-4; TRBD1 aligns across 9 bases. From germline, CDR1 is MNHEY and CDR2 SVGAGI. The CDR3 contains 15 residues. J gave up 8 bases and V 7 bases, and 11 bases lay outside the gene matches. The DNA of the CDR3 is TGTGCCAGCACCAGGGACAGGGTTTCAGGAGAAAAACTGTTTTTT. Protein sequence: CASTRDRVSGEKLFF.

The rearrangement joins TRBV7-2 to TRBJ1-3; 7 positions agree with TRBD1. The CDR3 consists of 13 residues. After removal of 8 bases from V and 2 bases from J, the junction contained 3 bases not matched to a gene. Germline V lookup: CDR1 SGHTA, CDR2 FQGNSA. The CDR3 is CASRQGAGNTIYF. The CDR3 DNA is TGTGCCAGCCGCCAGGGGGCTGGAAACACCATATATTTT.

This sequence joins TRBV18 and TRBJ1-1; 10 positions match TRBD1. CDR3 length equals 15 residues. Germline-derived CDR1 and CDR2 are KGHSH and LQKENI. Germline trimming cut 4 bases from V and 6 bases from J; bases unmatched to any gene: 8. The CDR3: CASSQRTGGNAEAFF. CDR3 DNA sequence: TGTGCCAGCTCACAACGGACAGGGGGTAACGCTGAAGCTTTCTTT.

This clonotype has a handful of counts. The genes are TRBV9 and TRBJ1-1; D is possibly TRBD1 (5 bases). The CDR3 spans 18 residues. CDR1 is SGDLS, CDR2 YYNGEE, per germline. V gave up 0 bases and J gave up 3 bases, with 21 bases separating them. The CDR3 DNA sequence: TGTGCCAGCAGCGTAGGGGTCAGGGCCTTACGAACAGACACTGAAGCTTTCTTT. It encodes CASSVGVRALRTDTEAFF.

The V gene is TRBV7-3, the J gene TRBJ2-7, with 10 nucleotides matching TRBD1. There are 14 residues in the CDR3. V lost 5 bases to trimming and J lost 3 bases; unmatched junction nucleotides: 4. Germline assignment: CDR1 SGHTA and CDR2 FQGTGA. The CDR3 loop reads CASSHRTGGYEQYV. The CDR3 DNA reads as TGTGCCAGCAGCCATCGGACAGGGGGCTACGAGCAGTACGTC.

The chain has TRBV6-6 and TRBJ2-3; D gene unclear. CDR1 is MNHNY and CDR2 is SVGAGI in the germline V gene (reference sequence). V lost 7 bases and J 2 bases, leaving 13 bases between the germline ends. This CDR3 region has 14 residues. The CDR3 DNA is TGTGCCAGCACCACGACCGGGTCCACAGATACGCAGTATTTT. Amino acids: CASTTTGSTDTQYF.

This chain joins TRBV5-1 and TRBJ2-3; D is perhaps TRBD2 (5 bases). From germline, CDR1 is SGHRS and CDR2 YFSETQ. CDR3 length equals 16 residues. V lost 4 bases and J lost 0, with 15 bases in between. CDR3 sequence reads: CASSPDLGSSTDTQYF. The DNA for the CDR3 is TGCGCCAGCAGCCCAGATTTAGGGAGTAGCACAGATACGCAGTATTTT.

There are a few counts of this clonotype. The chain couples TRBV4-3 to TRBJ2-2; 8 bases match TRBD1. There are 18 residues in the CDR3. V shed 2 bases and J 1 base; nucleotides not matched to a gene: 9. The germline V gene encodes CDR1 LGHNA and CDR2 YSLEER. For the CDR3, the DNA is TGCGCCAGCAGCCAATATCCAGGGGGCGACGGGAACACCGGGGAGCTGTTTTTT. The encoded protein is CASSQYPGGDGNTGELFF.

The rearrangement uses TRBV23-1 and TRBJ1-5, with a possible D match to TRBD1 (5 bases). TRBV23-1 carries the ORF label, with uncertain function. V dropped 4 bases and J dropped 3 bases, with 13 bases sitting between them. CDR3 length equals 15 residues. CDR3 sequence reads: CASSLRAYSNQPQHF. CDR3 DNA: TGCGCCAGCAGTCTCAGGGCGTATTCCAATCAGCCCCAGCATTTT.

This clonotype has just a few counts. The rearrangement uses TRBV5-1 and TRBJ1-1; no definite D call. The CDR3 is 14 residues long. The germline CDR1 and CDR2 sequences are SGHRS and YFSETQ. V was pared by 0 bases and J by 4 bases, with 10 bases between. The CDR3 nucleotides are TGCGCCAGCAGCTTGGAGTCGACCTCCACTGAAGCTTTCTTT. Translation: CASSLESTSTEAFF.